This T cell receptor (beta chain) was recovered during a study of human T cells and chemical hapten exposure. Blood, whole and unfractionated, served as the source for total RNA extraction. MiXCR, applied by TCRdb to the 5' RACE reads, yields one record per CDR3 protein. The table lists 81,000 or so distinct CDR3 sequences, 7.7% of them singletons. This clonotype was counted only a few times. The J segment lost 6 bases and the V segment lost 6 bases, leaving 11 bases of the junction unmatched. CDR3 length: 14 amino acids. The chain recombines TRBV12-3 or TRBV12-4 with TRBJ2-7; 7 bases agree with TRBD2. The receptor was isolated from a male donor in good health. The DNA of the CDR3 is TGTGCCAGCAGCCCCATGCCCGGGGAGGGCGAGCAGTACTTC. Protein sequence: CASSPMPGEGEQYF.